This T cell receptor beta chain comes out of a study of yellow fever vaccine responses in identical twins. The germline V gene encodes CDR1 SGHRS and CDR2 YFSETQ. The ends lost 4 bases at V and 2 bases at J; junction bases unmatched: 5. This CDR3 region has 15 residues. TCRdb used MiXCR to reprocess the RT-PCR reads, holding one entry per CDR3 protein. This table holds about 10,000 distinct CDR3 sequences, over 65% found once. Study-level results: Twins reportedly mounted vaccine T cell responses that seemed partly convergent, partly personalized.

As regards this clonotype: The antigen is undetermined.

Sequencing was performed on T cells from blood (PBMCs), unsorted or a sorted subset (not recorded which), taken before or after yellow fever vaccination (not recorded which). This TCR came from a woman under 30 who received the yellow fever vaccine. This sequence joins TRBV5-1 and TRBJ2-1; 8 nucleotides agree with TRBD1. CDR3 residues: CASSISDRAYNEQFF. The CDR3 region has the DNA TGCGCCAGCAGCATATCGGACAGGGCCTACAATGAGCAGTTCTTC.